This is a list of T cell receptor beta chains from one sample in a study of blood T cell repertoires in COVID-19. Method: immunoSEQ multiplex PCR; TCRdb's copy keeps in-frame clones and lacks some. The table shows 350,000 to 450,000 clones, with 80% to 90% occurring only once. The material sequenced was PBMCs or T cells enriched from blood (not recorded which). The origin of the receptors is a man between 25 and 39 years old who had recovered from COVID-19. Each CDR3 is given with its conserved first and last residue. Each record gives: J gene, V gene, CDR3 protein.

TRBJ2-1	TRBV20-1	CSAGAGVGQFF
TRBJ1-2	TRBV29-1	CSARDPVHYGYTF
TRBJ1-1	TRBV6-5	CASSRIPTATEAFF
TRBJ2-2	TRBV7-8	CASSSGSNTGELFF
TRBJ1-4	TRBV5-4	CASSPGGASGEKLFF
TRBJ2-7	TRBV6-5	CASNPPGGSYEQYF
TRBJ1-5	TRBV3-1/TRBV3-2	CASSQGGQPQHF
TRBJ1-5	TRBV15	CATSRDPSFSNQPQHF
TRBJ2-5	TRBV29-1	CSAQSLTGAGETQYF
TRBJ2-1	TRBV2	CASSEALWGEGGNEQFF
TRBJ2-7	TRBV29-1	CSVEEGGPDEQYF
TRBJ2-7	TRBV28	CASDGGTRYEQYF
TRBJ1-2	TRBV7-8	CASTPVEGVSGYTF
TRBJ1-2	TRBV27	CASSTPTRQGLSGYTF
TRBJ2-7	TRBV4-1	CASSQFGSGIFYEQYF
TRBJ1-6	TRBV3-1/TRBV3-2	CASSQAIRAYNSPLHF
TRBJ2-7	TRBV29-1	CSARVSSYEQYF
TRBJ2-2	TRBV4-1	CASSQDPWRGTGELFF